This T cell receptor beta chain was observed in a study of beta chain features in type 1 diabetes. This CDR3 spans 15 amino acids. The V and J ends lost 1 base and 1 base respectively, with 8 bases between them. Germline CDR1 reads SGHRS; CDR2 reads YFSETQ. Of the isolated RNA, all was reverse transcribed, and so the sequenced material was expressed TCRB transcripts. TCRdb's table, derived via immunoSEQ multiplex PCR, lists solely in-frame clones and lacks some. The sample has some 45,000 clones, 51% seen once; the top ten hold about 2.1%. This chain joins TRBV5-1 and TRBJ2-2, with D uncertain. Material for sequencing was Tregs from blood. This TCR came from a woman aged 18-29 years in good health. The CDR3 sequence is CASSLLEVNTGELFF. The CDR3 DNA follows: TGCGCCAGCAGCTTGCTTGAGGTGAACACCGGGGAGCTGTTTTTT.